Included here is one T cell receptor beta chain sequence, with context. Many counts were recorded for this clonotype. Its antigen is not yet known. Base quality data are lacking; no much larger clone is found one base away. Graves' hyperthyroidism was defined as stable when no progression to ophthalmopathy occurred over 18 months of follow-up. The hyperthyroidism patients were between 18 and 65 years old and newly diagnosed, with a disease duration of less than 2 months. Patients with uncontrolled infections, other autoimmune diseases, pregnancy or lactation were excluded. Diagnoses relied on clinical symptoms, serum thyroxine and TRAb, thyroid ultrasound and orbital computed tomography. PBMCs were separated from approximately 9.9 ml of fresh peripheral blood using Ficoll-Paque density gradient centrifugation. Total RNA was extracted with Trizol reagent, and quality was checked on an Agilent 2100 Bioanalyzer.

In the germline V gene (reference sequence), CDR1 corresponds to DFQATT and CDR2 to SNEGSKA. Trimming takes 4 bases from V and 3 bases from J, and the germline ends sit 13 bases apart. The CDR3 starts with the cysteine, ends with the phenylalanine, and has 13 residues. The only DNA kept is the CDR3, 39 bases in frame from the first base. The entry originates in a study of T cells in Graves' hyperthyroidism and ophthalmopathy (dated by TCRdb to the late 2010s). Regarding the research as a whole: Peripheral blood samples were taken at the time of initial diagnosis, prior to any treatment. To identify distinguishing TCR V-J signatures, a discovery cohort of around 98 patients was used, comprising 40 to 45 with Graves' ophthalmopathy and roughly 60 with stable Graves' hyperthyroidism. Whether ophthalmopathy could be predicted prospectively was tested in an independent validation cohort made up of approximately 19 hyperthyroidism patients plus 17 patients who later progressed to ophthalmopathy. The approximately 100 discovery patients were divided at random into training and test sets in a 7:3 ratio. In several Graves' hyperthyroidism patients, the study also compared T-cell repertoires from thyroid tissue with T-cell repertoires from blood. Following sampling, methimazole starting at 30 mg daily was given to hyperthyroidism patients, and high-dose intravenous methylprednisolone was given to ophthalmopathy patients. TCR Vbeta CDR3 sequencing of fewer than 150 peripheral blood samples (approximately 44 ophthalmopathy, 75 hyperthyroidism and about 17 progressor patients) is reported in the paper. Study-level results and caveats: During validation, the model predicted progression to ophthalmopathy a median of about 6.5 months ahead of onset, with almost 71% sensitivity and roughly 72% specificity. Most expanded thyroid clonotypes (frequency above 0.001) were also detected in blood, suggesting blood repertoires may reflect thyroid immune responses. In cross-validation, a model built on a 13 V-J signature told ophthalmopathy apart from stable hyperthyroidism with 87.88% sensitivity and 81% to 82% specificity, and in testing the same model reached 80%/75%. Sample size was not statistically predetermined, and blinding of investigators to group allocation was not performed.

The TCR beta CDR3 regions were amplified from RNA transcripts. A first-round RT-PCR of the TCR CDR3 used the HTBI primer set with the Qiagen OneStep RT-PCR kit. The libraries were constructed in a second round of multiplex PCR and then size-selected and purified. Libraries were sequenced paired-end with 100 bp reads on an Illumina HiSeq2000. On the authors' methods: SOAPnuke was used to process the raw data, removing reads that contained adapters or uncalled bases, had a mean Phred below 15, or lacked an exact match to the constant primer or identifier. COPE v1.2.5 was used to merge high-quality paired reads, and clonotypes were defined as unique nucleotide sequences. MiTCR v1.1 was used to align the clonotypes against IMGT TRBV, TRBD and TRBJ reference segments. Analysis was restricted to V-J combinations with a frequency above 0.0001, which covered 99.2% of repertoires. The TCS score was defined as F50 (clonal expansion) divided by E x V (chaos), with BLOSUM62-based TCRdist calculated between CDR3 peptides within each V-J. Welch's t-statistics and random forest reduced several hundred V-J features to some 14, which were used in a naive Bayes classifier (R e1071). Using fastp trimming at Q25 and MiXCR clonotype assembly, TCRdb reanalyzed the public sequencing data and kept in-frame beta chains. Rows merge per CDR3 protein into single entries with the most common DNA and genes. The V and J calls, along with clone size, are taken from TCRdb and not from the paper's own processing. This sample gives under 650,000 distinct CDR3 sequences in total; around 15% of them show up just once. In total, the top ten clones hold over 3.5% of the sample.

The chain joins TRBV20-1 to TRBJ2-7; the D gene is possibly TRBD1, with 6 bases matching. Source material: blood. This TCR derives from a woman in her thirties with Graves' hyperthyroidism. The CDR3 protein is CSANRVLDYEQYF. In nucleotide form, the sequence is TGCAGTGCTAACAGGGTTCTAGACTACGAGCAGTACTTC.